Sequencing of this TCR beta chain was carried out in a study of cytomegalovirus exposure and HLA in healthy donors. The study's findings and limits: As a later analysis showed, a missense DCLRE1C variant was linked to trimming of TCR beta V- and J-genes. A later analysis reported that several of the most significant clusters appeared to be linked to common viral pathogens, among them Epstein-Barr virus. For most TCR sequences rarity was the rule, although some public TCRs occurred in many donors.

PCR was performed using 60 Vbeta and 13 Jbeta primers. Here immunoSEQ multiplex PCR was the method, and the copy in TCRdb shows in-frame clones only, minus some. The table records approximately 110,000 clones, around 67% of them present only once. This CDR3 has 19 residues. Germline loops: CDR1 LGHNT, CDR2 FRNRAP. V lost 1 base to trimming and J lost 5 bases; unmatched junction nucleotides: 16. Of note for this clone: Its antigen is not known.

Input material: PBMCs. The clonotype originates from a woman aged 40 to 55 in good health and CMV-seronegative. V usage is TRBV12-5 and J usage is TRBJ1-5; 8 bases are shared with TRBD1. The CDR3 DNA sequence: TGTGCTAGTGGTTTGGACCTGACAGGGGCCGACATTGATTATCAGCCCCAGCATTTT. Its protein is CASGLDLTGADIDYQPQHF. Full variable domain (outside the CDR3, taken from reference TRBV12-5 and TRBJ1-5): DARVTQTPRHKVTEMGQEVTMRCQPILGHNTVFWYRQTMMQGLELLAYFRNRAPLDDSGMPKDRFSAEMPDATLATLKIQPSEPRDSAVYFCASGLDLTGADIDYQPQHFGDGTRLSIL.